The 14 T cell receptor beta chains listed next were all sequenced from one sample in a study of tumor-infiltrating lymphocytes in primary liver carcinoma. cDNA specific to TCR beta was made from 450 to 500 ng of total RNA, with a constant-region primer employed for priming. Investigators got TCR beta libraries out of three nested multiplex PCR rounds, done with slightly modified ARM-PCR. The opening two PCR rounds, ten to eleven cycles each, paired TRBV1-TRBV30 forward primers with a C-beta reverse primer. TCRdb reprocessed the multiplex PCR reads with MiXCR, giving one entry per CDR3 protein. The data show some 87,000 distinct CDR3 sequences, about 70% seen once. The tissue used was unsorted bulk material of roughly 17-34 mg. RNA and DNA were co-extracted from it with the AllPrep DNA/RNA mini kit. Sequencing was performed on tumor-adjacent normal liver tissue. The receptor set was obtained from a man in his forties or fifties with primary liver carcinoma and hepatitis B virus infection.

For this clonotype: Relative to the germline gene, one junction end is altered; a read error may explain this. The rearrangement links TRBV11-3 to TRBJ2-1; TRBD2 matches 7 bases. Germline V gene sequence: CDR1 SGHNT, CDR2 YENEEA. The CDR3 loop spans 14 amino acids. The CDR3 loop reads CTSSHVSGGGEQFF. The CDR3 nucleotides read TGTACCAGCAGCCACGTATCGGGAGGAGGAGAGCAGTTCTTC.

The rearrangement uses TRBV4-1 and TRBJ2-7; D may match TRBD1 or TRBD2 (5 bases each). V was trimmed by 6 bases and J by 0 bases, leaving 12 bases between them. This CDR3 has 14 amino acids. Looked up from germline, CDR1 is MGHRA and CDR2 is YSYEKL. The CDR3 loop reads CASRPGLSSYEQYF. The CDR3 DNA follows: TGCGCCAGCAGGCCGGGGCTGAGCTCCTACGAGCAGTACTTC.

The chain employs TRBV28 and TRBJ2-1; possible D gene TRBD2, 5 bases. The germline V gene has CDR1 MDHEN and CDR2 SYDVKM. This CDR3 spans 12 amino acids. Trimming shortened V by 5 bases and J by 9 bases, and 11 bases separated the two germline ends. The CDR3 sequence is CASSGEPSEQFF. The CDR3 coding sequence is TGTGCCAGCAGTGGGGAGCCCAGTGAGCAGTTCTTC.

This chain joins TRBV29-1 and TRBJ1-2; D uncertain. The CDR3 is 15 residues long. Germline values: CDR1 SQVTM, CDR2 ANQGSEA. Trimming took 0 bases from V and 7 from J, leaving 18 bases between them. The DNA for the CDR3 is TGCAGCGTTGAAGATAGAGGCAGAGGAGACTGTGGCTACACCTTC. Translated: CSVEDRGRGDCGYTF. The full variable domain, with the rest looked up from reference TRBV29-1 and TRBJ1-2, is SAVISQKPSRDICQRGTSLTIQCQVDSQVTMMFWYRQQPGQSLTLIATANQGSEATYESGFVIDKFPISRPNLTFSTLTVSNMSPEDSSIYLCSVEDRGRGDCGYTFGSGTRLTVV.

For this clonotype: A junction boundary mismatches the germline segment, possibly from a read error. The chain couples TRBV10-3 to TRBJ2-5; the D gene is possibly TRBD1 (6 bases). The germline V gene has CDR1 ENHRY and CDR2 SYGVKD. This CDR3 spans 16 amino acids. CDR3 nucleotide sequence: TGTGCCATCAGTGACCCAGGGGATTATGGTCAAGAGATCCAGTACTTC. Its translation is CAISDPGDYGQEIQYF.

In the case of this clonotype: A much larger clonotype is one base distant, so this may be a read error. V is TRBV5-6 and J is TRBJ2-7; D unclear. The germline CDR1 and CDR2 sequences are SGHDT and YYEEEE. V gave up 1 base and J gave up 3 bases, with 5 bases separating them. There are 12 residues in the CDR3. The CDR3 sequence: CASSLKRYEQYF. CDR3 sequence (DNA): TGTGCCAGCAGCTTGAAACGCTACGAGCAGTACTTC.

Notes on this clonotype: One junction end does not reproduce the germline sequence, and a read error may be involved. The chain joins TRBV6-2 or TRBV6-3 to TRBJ2-3; 9 bases are a match to TRBD2. The CDR3 runs to 15 residues. Germline V gene lookup returns CDR1 MNHEY and CDR2 SVGEGT. The CDR3: CVSSPGTSSTDTQYF. The DNA of the CDR3 is TGCGTCAGCAGTCCCGGGACTAGCAGCACAGATACGCAGTATTTT.

The table lists this clonotype with a count of one. Sequence at one end of the junction differs from germline and may be a read error. The CDR3 reads CAISLPYVGQGSTEAFF. The DNA for the CDR3 is TGTGCCATCAGCTTACCTTACGTTGGGCAGGGAAGCACTGAAGCTTTCTTT. J is TRBJ1-1 and V is TRBV7-9; tentatively, D is TRBD1 (5 bases). Germline V gene data show CDR1 as SEHNR and CDR2 as FQNEAQ (reference sequence). The CDR3 contains 17 residues.

About this clonotype itself: One end of the junction varies from germline; a read error may be responsible. This chain joins TRBV4-1 and TRBJ2-1; maybe TRBD1 (5 bases). Germline V gene data show CDR1 as MGHRA and CDR2 as YSYEKL. This CDR3 has 16 residues. For the CDR3, the DNA is TGTGCCAGCAGCCAAGACCCCCAGGGCTCCTACAATGAGCAGATCTTC. Translation gives CASSQDPQGSYNEQIF.

Points on this clonotype: Lacking the conserved final phenylalanine or tryptophan, this CDR3 likely reflects a read error. The chain has TRBV11-2 and TRBJ2-7, with 9 bases aligning to TRBD1. Germline CDR1 SGHAT, CDR2 FQNNGV. CDR3 length: 16 amino acids. CDR3 residues: CVSSLGRDRDPYEQYS. CDR3 nucleotides: TGTGTCAGCAGCTTGGGCCGGGACAGGGACCCCTACGAGCAGTACTCC.

This clonotype was seen repeatedly, ten times or more. V usage is TRBV6-5 and J usage is TRBJ2-6, with a weak D call TRBD1 (6 bases). The CDR3 has 17 residues. The germline V gene encodes CDR1 MNHEY and CDR2 SVGAGI. V lost 5 bases, J lost 4 bases, and 18 bases lay in between. This CDR3 is CASSPEAGAVGANVLTF. The CDR3, as DNA: TGTGCCAGCAGTCCCGAGGCAGGGGCGGTCGGGGCCAACGTCCTGACTTTC.

This clonotype has just one count. Germline and junction disagree at one end, which may indicate a read error. This chain connects TRBV6-1 to TRBJ2-7, with a weak D call TRBD2 (6 bases). The CDR3 extends over 15 amino acids. CDR1 is MNHNS, CDR2 SASEGT, per germline. The CDR3 sequence is CASNLAEGPGYEQYF. The CDR3 DNA follows: TGTGCCAGCAATCTCGCGGAGGGCCCGGGCTACGAGCAGTATTTC.

Note on this clonotype: The germline gene is not matched at one end of the junction; a read error may be the cause. The chain links TRBV11-2 to TRBJ2-5; D perhaps matches TRBD2 (6 bases). CDR1 is SGHAT and CDR2 is FQNNGV in the germline V gene. This CDR3 has 14 amino acids. The chain's CDR3 is CTSSRRDSQETQYF. The CDR3 nucleotides read TGTACCAGCAGCCGACGGGACTCACAAGAGACCCAGTACTTC.

A word on this clonotype: This could be a read error, since a much larger clone is one nucleotide away. No conserved phenylalanine or tryptophan is present at the end of the CDR3, so a read error is the likely explanation. The chain joins TRBV10-3 to TRBJ1-1; D call uncertain. The germline V gene has CDR1 ENHRY and CDR2 SYGVKD. The CDR3 loop spans 15 amino acids. CDR3 residues: CDISDTSGGRERAFL. The CDR3 DNA sequence: TGTGACATCAGTGATACCTCGGGCGGGCGGGAGAGAGCTTTCCTT.